This T cell receptor (beta chain) was captured in a study of T cell changes during pregnancy in multiple sclerosis (dated by TCRdb to about 2019). Regarding the complete study: Changes in the T cell repertoire over the course of pregnancy were examined in this study in women with multiple sclerosis.

Libraries were built with the immunoSEQ multiplex PCR assay. Entries here come from immuneACCESS through TCRdb and include only in-frame sequences with V and J called. Some clones fail to appear in such tables; in the studies checked, an unresolved V gene covers under half of the shortfall, and the cause of the remainder is unknown. In all, the sample holds 25,000 to 30,000 clones, and 89% of those were seen once. In total, the top ten clones hold 6.5% to 7% of the sample. On this clone: Its antigen is unknown. No base-level quality is on record; no much larger clone is a single base apart.

The sequences come from CD8+ T cells from peripheral blood mononuclear cells, collected in the second trimester of pregnancy. This clonotype was sampled from a female donor with multiple sclerosis, enrolled in a pregnancy study.

The CDR3 region has the sequence CASSPGLPNTGELFF. The DNA is as follows: TGTGCCAGCTCGCCGGGACTTCCGAACACCGGGGAGCTGTTTTTT. The rearrangement combines TRBV18 with TRBJ2-2; TRBD2 could be the D gene, as 6 bases match. Including the terminal cysteine and phenylalanine, the CDR3 comprises 15 residues. Left in the record is the CDR3 DNA by itself, 45 bases read in frame from the first base. Trimming at the junction amounts to 6 bases on V and 0 bases on J, and the germline ends lie 11 bases apart. From the germline V gene, CDR1 is KGHSH and CDR2 is LQKENI.